The 20 T cell receptor beta chains below come from one sample, sequenced in a study of graft-versus-host responses after intestinal transplantation. Assay used: immunoSEQ multiplex PCR; TCRdb lists only in-frame clones, some missing. The sample carries about 40,000 clones, roughly 93% recorded once. This specimen consisted of PBMCs, obtained 734 days after intestinal transplantation. These receptors all stem from a human patient who received an intestinal transplant, so some T cells may come from the graft donor.

The CDR3 reads CASGGDSSYNEQFF. CDR3 nucleotide sequence: TGTGCCTCAGGGGGGGACAGCTCCTACAATGAGCAGTTCTTC. The chain has TRBV2 and TRBJ2-1; D is possibly TRBD1 or TRBD2 (7 bases each). Germline V lookup: CDR1 SNHLY, CDR2 FYNNEI. This CDR3 is built from 14 residues. V lost 11 bases, J lost 0 bases, and 14 bases lay in between. The entire variable domain, with the rest obtained from reference TRBV2 and TRBJ2-1, is as follows: EPEVTQTPSHQVTQMGQEVILRCVPISNHLYFYWYRQILGQKVEFLVSFYNNEISEKSEIFDDQFSVERPDGSNFTLKIRSTKLEDSAMYFCASGGDSSYNEQFFGPGTRLTVL.

This clone came up once. The rearrangement links TRBV6-5 to TRBJ2-2, with D maybe TRBD1 (5 bases). The CDR3 spans 16 residues. Per the germline V gene, CDR1 is MNHEY and CDR2 is SVGAGI. V lost 2 bases and J lost 0, with 10 bases in between. Here the CDR3 DNA reads TGTGCCAGCAGTTACGAGGACACCTCGAACACCGGGGAGCTGTTTTTT. Protein sequence: CASSYEDTSNTGELFF.

The chain couples TRBV6-5 to TRBJ1-6, with no clear D. V lost 5 bases, J lost 10 bases, and 15 bases lay in between. The CDR3 covers 14 residues. CDR1 is MNHEY, CDR2 SVGAGI, per germline. The CDR3 loop is CASSIQRVASPLHF. The DNA for the CDR3 is TGTGCCAGCAGTATACAGCGCGTGGCGTCACCCCTCCACTTT.

The CDR3 spells CASSDPGQIYEQYF. Written as DNA, the CDR3 is TGTGCCAGCAGTGATCCGGGACAGATCTACGAGCAGTACTTC. V is TRBV6-1 and J is TRBJ2-7; 7 bases are shared with TRBD1. Germline V gene lookup returns CDR1 MNHNS and CDR2 SASEGT. V was clipped by 3 bases and J by 3 bases; unmatched bases: 5. The CDR3 has 14 amino acids.

This sequence joins TRBV2 and TRBJ1-2; TRBD1 agrees at 9 bases. The CDR3 covers 16 residues. Trimming removed 10 bases from V and 6 bases from J; junction bases left unmatched: 18. Per the germline V gene, CDR1 is SNHLY and CDR2 is FYNNEI. DNA for the CDR3: TGTGCCACCGCACTCCGGGGACAGGGATCGGTTGATGGCTACACCTTC. Translated: CATALRGQGSVDGYTF. Looking up the rest from reference TRBV2 and TRBJ1-2 gives the full variable domain: EPEVTQTPSHQVTQMGQEVILRCVPISNHLYFYWYRQILGQKVEFLVSFYNNEISEKSEIFDDQFSVERPDGSNFTLKIRSTKLEDSAMYFCATALRGQGSVDGYTFGSGTRLTVV.

The rearrangement uses TRBV9 and TRBJ2-7; maybe TRBD1 (6 bases). Germline V gives CDR1 SGDLS, CDR2 YYNGEE. V shed 0 bases and J shed 0 bases, with 7 bases lying between them. The CDR3 extends over 14 amino acids. This CDR3 reads CASSVGTASYEQYF. The CDR3 region has the DNA TGTGCCAGCAGCGTAGGGACAGCCTCCTACGAGCAGTACTTC.

J is TRBJ2-7 and V is TRBV4-2, with TRBD1 matching over 7 bases. Germline assignment: CDR1 LGHNA and CDR2 YNFKEQ. Losses at the gene ends were 6 bases for V and 0 bases for J; bases not matched to a gene: 5. This CDR3 spans 14 amino acids. The CDR3 nucleotides are TGTGCCAGCAGTGCCGGGACAGCCTCCTACGAGCAGTACTTC. Its protein is CASSAGTASYEQYF.

This chain uses TRBV6-6 with TRBJ2-7; a weak D match, TRBD1 (5 bases). Germline V gene sequence: CDR1 MNHNY, CDR2 SVGAGI (reference sequence). The CDR3 consists of 13 residues. V was cut by 4 bases and J by 3 bases, with 10 bases left in between. CDR3 region: CASSSDTLYEQYF. The CDR3 DNA reads TGTGCCAGCAGTTCGGACACCCTCTACGAGCAGTACTTC.

A few counts support this clone. The chain couples TRBV5-1 to TRBJ1-1, with TRBD1 as a possible D gene (6 bases). The CDR3 is made up of 14 amino acids. Germline values: CDR1 SGHRS, CDR2 YFSETQ. V shed 5 bases and J shed 0 bases, with 11 bases lying between them. CDR3 sequence (DNA): TGCGCCAGCAGTCACGACAGGCTGAACACTGAAGCTTTCTTT. This codes for CASSHDRLNTEAFF.

This chain links TRBV2 with TRBJ2-5, with 7 bases fitting TRBD2. CDR1 is SNHLY, CDR2 FYNNEI, per germline. This CDR3 has 17 amino acids. Trimming at V came to 9 bases and at J to 2 bases, leaving 18 bases not matched to a gene. CDR3 loop: CARTKSLGLGGQETQYF. CDR3 DNA: TGTGCCAGAACGAAAAGCCTGGGGCTGGGGGGGCAAGAGACCCAGTACTTC.

The V gene is TRBV6-1, the J gene TRBJ2-3, with 11 bases fitting TRBD2. The CDR3 spans 16 residues. Trimming removed 0 bases from V and 3 bases from J; junction bases left unmatched: 2. Per germline, CDR1 MNHNS and CDR2 SASEGT. CDR3 protein: CASSEARLAGTDTQYF. Written as DNA, the CDR3 is TGTGCCAGCAGTGAAGCCAGACTAGCGGGGACAGATACGCAGTATTTT.

Here the CDR3 DNA reads TGTGCCAGCAGCCCAGGGGTCCCTGCGAACACCGGGGAGCTGTTTTTT. Protein: CASSPGVPANTGELFF. The gene calls are TRBV5-4 and TRBJ2-2, with D possibly matching TRBD1 (6 bases). CDR3 length equals 16 residues. Germline V gene sequence: CDR1 SGHNT, CDR2 YYREEE (reference sequence). Trimming cost V 4 bases and J 0 bases, with 13 bases left between them. Full variable domain (missing parts from reference TRBV5-4 and TRBJ2-2): ETGVTQSPTHLIKTRGQQVTLRCSSQSGHNTVSWYQQALGQGPQFIFQYYREEENGRGNFPPRFSGLQFPNYSSELNVNALELDDSALYLCASSPGVPANTGELFFGEGSRLTVL.

The chain carries TRBV7-6 and TRBJ2-7; 8 nucleotides align to TRBD2. CDR3 length: 16 amino acids. Germline-derived CDR1 and CDR2 are SGHVS and FNYEAQ. After removal of 0 bases from V and 3 bases from J, the junction contained 7 bases not matched to a gene. The CDR3 bases are TGTGCCAGCAGCTTAGCGCCTGCGAGCGGGAGCTACGAGCAGTACTTC. It translates to CASSLAPASGSYEQYF. The variable domain in full, completed from reference TRBV7-6 and TRBJ2-7, reads GAGVSQSPRYKVTKRGQDVALRCDPISGHVSLYWYRQALGQGPEFLTYFNYEAQQDKSGLPNDRFSAERPEGSISTLTIQRTEQRDSAMYRCASSLAPASGSYEQYFGPGTRLTVT.

This clone was detected once. The rearrangement joins TRBV28 to TRBJ1-5; D is undetermined. V was shortened by 6 bases and J by 4 bases, with 7 bases between the two germline ends. CDR3 length equals 12 residues. Germline CDR1 is MDHEN and CDR2 is SYDVKM. The chain's CDR3 is CASRGPNQPQHF. The CDR3 coding sequence is TGTGCCAGCAGAGGCCCAAATCAGCCCCAGCATTTT.

The V gene is TRBV5-1, the J gene TRBJ2-1; D is possibly TRBD2 (6 bases). Germline V lookup: CDR1 SGHRS, CDR2 YFSETQ. The CDR3 extends over 12 amino acids. The V end lost 2 bases, the J end lost 8 bases, and 8 bases lay between the germline ends. CDR3 bases: TGCGCCAGCAGCTTCGGGGGTGATGAGCAGTTCTTC. Its translation is CASSFGGDEQFF.

This chain links TRBV29-1 with TRBJ2-7, with D perhaps TRBD2 (5 bases). Germline CDR1 and CDR2: SQVTM and ANQGSEA. The CDR3 is made up of 13 amino acids. The V end was cut by 6 bases, the J end by 1 base, with 13 bases between. CDR3 DNA: TGCAGCGTCGACCCACGGGGATCCTACGAGCAGTACTTC. Protein product: CSVDPRGSYEQYF.

This chain connects TRBV28 to TRBJ2-7; 8 bases are a match to TRBD2. The CDR3 runs 14 residues. Losses at the gene ends were 6 bases for V and 5 bases for J; bases not matched to a gene: 9. CDR1 MDHEN and CDR2 SYDVKM come from the germline V gene. DNA for the CDR3: TGTGCCAGCAGACTGAGCGGGAGTTCGGACGAGCAGTACTTC. As protein: CASRLSGSSDEQYF.

The chain joins TRBV18 to TRBJ2-7, with D unresolved. The CDR3 sequence is 15 residues long. Germline V gives CDR1 KGHSH, CDR2 LQKENI. V lost 2 bases and J lost 3, with 14 bases in between. The CDR3 region is CASSPGARPVYEQYF. In DNA, the CDR3 is TGTGCCAGCTCACCAGGCGCTAGACCGGTCTACGAGCAGTACTTC.

The chain employs TRBV28 and TRBJ1-2; tentative D call: TRBD1 (5 bases). This CDR3 spans 14 amino acids. Germline lookup yields CDR1 MDHEN and CDR2 SYDVKM. V lost 2 bases, J lost 4 bases, and 11 bases lay in between. CDR3: CASSLARAGYGYTF. CDR3 sequence (DNA): TGTGCCAGCAGTTTAGCCAGGGCTGGCTATGGCTACACCTTC.

CDR3 nucleotides: TGTGCCAGCAGTTACGGGGGTTTAAGCTCCTACAATGAGCAGTTCTTC. Protein product: CASSYGGLSSYNEQFF. The chain links TRBV6-6 to TRBJ2-1; D may match TRBD1 or TRBD2 (5 bases each). This CDR3 is built from 16 residues. CDR1 is MNHNY, CDR2 SVGAGI, per germline (reference sequence). The V gene lost 2 bases and the J gene lost 0 bases, with 11 bases spanning the gap.